A selection of T cell receptor beta chains follows, all from one sample in a study of blood T cells in healthy people across ages. TCRdb re-called the 5' RACE reads with MiXCR, one entry per CDR3 protein. The sample carries 1.5 million to 2 million distinct CDR3 sequences, less than 50% recorded once. Sequenced sample: blood. These TCRs come from a middle-aged woman in good health. CDR3s include the opening cysteine and the closing phenylalanine or tryptophan. The D gene is left open where the match is weak. Rows give clone size only sometimes, using once, few, many, or a class for an expanded clone.

cdr3_nt	cdr3_aa	clone_size	d_call	v_call	j_call
TGTGCCAGCAGGCGAGGGGGCAGCTCTGGGGCCAACGTCCTGACTTTC	CASRRGGSSGANVLTF	-	TRBD1	TRBV12-3/TRBV12-4	TRBJ2-6
TGTGCTAGTGGTCTGGCATCGGGGACACATAACACAGATACGCAGTATTTT	CASGLASGTHNTDTQYF	few	-	TRBV12-5	TRBJ2-3
TGTGCCAGCAGCTTAGCGCGGGGGGGCATTGGTGCAGAGACCCAGTACTTC	CASSLARGGIGAETQYF	few	TRBD2	TRBV7-2	TRBJ2-5
TGTGCCAGCAGTGGACAGGGCCCGACAGATACGCAGTATTTT	CASSGQGPTDTQYF	few	TRBD1	TRBV12-3/TRBV12-4	TRBJ2-3
TGCAGCGTTGGACGGACGGAAGAGACCCAGTACTTC	CSVGRTEETQYF	-	-	TRBV29-1	TRBJ2-5
TGTGCCAGCAGCCGCGCCGAAGAGACCCAGTACTTC	CASSRAEETQYF	-	-	TRBV9	TRBJ2-5
TGTGCCAGCAGTAACGACAGGGTAGGCAACGAGCAGTACTTC	CASSNDRVGNEQYF	-	TRBD1	TRBV6-5	TRBJ2-7
TGCAGCGGGGATTGGGACACAGATACGCAGTATTTT	CSGDWDTDTQYF	-	-	TRBV29-1	TRBJ2-3
TGCGCCAGCAGCTTACCGGGACATCACAACGTCCTGACTTTC	CASSLPGHHNVLTF	few	-	TRBV5-1	TRBJ2-6
TGCAGTGCATGGGGGAAAAAACTGTTTTTT	CSAWGKKLFF	-	-	TRBV20-1	TRBJ1-4
TGTGCCAGCAGCAACGATCGACAGGGACGCTACGAGCAGTACTTC	CASSNDRQGRYEQYF	-	-	TRBV21-1	TRBJ2-7
TGTGCCAGCACCAAACTTAGGTTCCGACAGGGCTCCGAGGGAGGCTACACCTTC	CASTKLRFRQGSEGGYTF	-	TRBD1	TRBV7-2	TRBJ1-2
TGTGCCAGCAGCGTCCCTCAGGGGGGAGCTAACTATGGCTACACCTTC	CASSVPQGGANYGYTF	-	TRBD1	TRBV7-2	TRBJ1-2
TGCAGTGCTAGTGACCTGGGCTACGAGCAGTACTTC	CSASDLGYEQYF	few	-	TRBV20-1	TRBJ2-7
TGTGCCATAAAGGGAGAGGGGGCCGGTAGAAATGAGCAGTTCTTC	CAIKGEGAGRNEQFF	-	TRBD1	TRBV10-3	TRBJ2-1
TGTGCCAGCAGTTTGGGGGGAACGGGGGTTGGTGAGCAGTTCTTC	CASSLGGTGVGEQFF	-	-	TRBV28	TRBJ2-1
TGTGCCAGCAGTTCCTTAGCGGGAGGGTTAATGAATGAGCAGTTCTTC	CASSSLAGGLMNEQFF	-	TRBD2	TRBV12-3/TRBV12-4	TRBJ2-1
TGCAGTGCTACCTCTAGCGGCCCCTACAATGAGCAGTTCTTC	CSATSSGPYNEQFF	-	TRBD2	TRBV20-1	TRBJ2-1
TGTGCCGGCAGCCAGGGTCGGGCGAGGTACGAGCAGTACTTC	CAGSQGRARYEQYF	-	-	TRBV7-2	TRBJ2-7
TGTGCCAGCATTCAACAACAGGGTATTTTCCATGGCTACACCTTC	CASIQQQGIFHGYTF	-	-	TRBV6-6	TRBJ1-2
TGTGCCAGCAGCTTGCACGGCCAAGAGACCCAGTACTTC	CASSLHGQETQYF	few	-	TRBV7-8	TRBJ2-5
TGTGCCAGCAGTGAGACAGGGAATGGCTACACCTTC	CASSETGNGYTF	few	TRBD1	TRBV6-2/TRBV6-3	TRBJ1-2
TGTGCCAGCAGTGTAGCGGGGGCGGGTACGCAGTATTTT	CASSVAGAGTQYF	-	TRBD2	TRBV27	TRBJ2-3
TGTGCCAGCAGCGTAGACACAGGGGAGTACAATGAGCAGTTCTTC	CASSVDTGEYNEQFF	once	TRBD1	TRBV9	TRBJ2-1
TGTGCCAGCAGCGTCAGGACAGATAATTCACCCCTCCACTTT	CASSVRTDNSPLHF	-	-	TRBV9	TRBJ1-6
TGCGCCAGCAGCCAAGTAGGAGGACATGAAGCTTTCTTT	CASSQVGGHEAFF	few	-	TRBV4-1	TRBJ1-1
TGCAGTGCTAGACTTCTAGAGGCAGGGCGCGGAGAAAAACTGTTTTTT	CSARLLEAGRGEKLFF	few	-	TRBV20-1	TRBJ1-4
TGTGCCAGCAAACCGGGACTAGTTCGTGAGACCCAGTACTTC	CASKPGLVRETQYF	few	TRBD2	TRBV12-3/TRBV12-4	TRBJ2-5
TGTGCCAGCAGCGGTGGAGTCTCAGATACGCAGTATTTT	CASSGGVSDTQYF	-	-	TRBV9	TRBJ2-3
TGTGCCAGCAGTTTTGACAGGTACGGCAATCAGCCCCAGCATTTT	CASSFDRYGNQPQHF	-	-	TRBV27	TRBJ1-5
TGTGCCAGCAGTTTCGGGCAGGGGCTCACAGATACGCAGTATTTT	CASSFGQGLTDTQYF	few	-	TRBV27	TRBJ2-3
TGTGCCAGCAGCCAAGAACCTGGGAAGCCCAATCAGCCCCAGCATTTT	CASSQEPGKPNQPQHF	few	-	TRBV4-2	TRBJ1-5
TGTGCCAGCAGCTCGAACGGGGGGTCCATGAAGACCCAGTACTTC	CASSSNGGSMKTQYF	-	TRBD2	TRBV11-1	TRBJ2-5
TGCAGTGCTAGAGGGACAGGGGGATTCAATGAGCAGTTCTTC	CSARGTGGFNEQFF	-	TRBD1	TRBV20-1	TRBJ2-1
TGTGCCAGCACCCGGGCAAGGGAAGAGACCCAGTACTTC	CASTRAREETQYF	few	-	TRBV3-1	TRBJ2-5
TGTGCCAGCCTCCGGGACAGAGGAGAGACCCAGTACTTC	CASLRDRGETQYF	-	TRBD1	TRBV7-2	TRBJ2-5
TGCAGCGTTGTGGGGTCCCCACGTTACGAGCAGTACTTC	CSVVGSPRYEQYF	few	-	TRBV29-1	TRBJ2-7
TGCAGTGCTAGGAGGCGGGGGGCCCCAGAGACCCAGTACTTC	CSARRRGAPETQYF	few	TRBD2	TRBV20-1	TRBJ2-5
TGCGCCAGCAGTCTAGCGCCCGAAGAGACCCAGTACTTC	CASSLAPEETQYF	-	-	TRBV5-1	TRBJ2-5
TGCGCCAGCAGCCCCTCGGGACGGGGGCAAACAGATACGCAGTATTTT	CASSPSGRGQTDTQYF	-	-	TRBV4-3	TRBJ2-3
TGTGCCAGCAGCCAAGGCTGGGCAGATACGCAGTATTTT	CASSQGWADTQYF	-	-	TRBV3-1	TRBJ2-3
TGTGCCAGCAGTCCTGGGACAGGGGTGGGGGAAAAACTGTTTTTT	CASSPGTGVGEKLFF	-	TRBD1	TRBV27	TRBJ1-4
TGTGCCAGCTCACCTTTCGGCTCAGAATACGGGGGTTATGGCTACACCTTC	CASSPFGSEYGGYGYTF	-	-	TRBV18	TRBJ1-2
TGTGCCAGCAGTTCCATCTCCCGGTCCACCGGGGAGCTGTTTTTT	CASSSISRSTGELFF	-	-	TRBV28	TRBJ2-2
TGTGCCAGCAGCTCCGCCGGATATAGCAATCAGCCCCAGCATTTT	CASSSAGYSNQPQHF	-	-	TRBV7-2	TRBJ1-5